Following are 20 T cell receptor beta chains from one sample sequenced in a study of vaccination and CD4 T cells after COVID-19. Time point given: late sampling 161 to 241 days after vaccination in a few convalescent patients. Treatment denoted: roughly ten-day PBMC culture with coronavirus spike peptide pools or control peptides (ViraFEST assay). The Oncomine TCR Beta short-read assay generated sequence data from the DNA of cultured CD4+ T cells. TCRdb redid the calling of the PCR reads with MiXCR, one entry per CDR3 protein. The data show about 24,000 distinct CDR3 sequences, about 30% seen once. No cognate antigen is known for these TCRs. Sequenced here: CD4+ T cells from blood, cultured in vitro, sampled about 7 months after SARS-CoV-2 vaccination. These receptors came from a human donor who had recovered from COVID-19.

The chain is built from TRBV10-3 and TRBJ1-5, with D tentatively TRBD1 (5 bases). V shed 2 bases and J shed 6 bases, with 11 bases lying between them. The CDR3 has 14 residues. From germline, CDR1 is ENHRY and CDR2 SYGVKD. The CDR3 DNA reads TGTGCCATCAGTGAGAGAGGGGTTGGTCAGCCCCAGCATTTT. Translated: CAISERGVGQPQHF.

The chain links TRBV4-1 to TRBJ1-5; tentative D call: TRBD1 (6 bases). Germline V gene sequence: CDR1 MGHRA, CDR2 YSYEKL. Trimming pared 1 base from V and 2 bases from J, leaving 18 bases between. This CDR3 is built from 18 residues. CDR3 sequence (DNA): TGCGCCAGCAGCCAAGGATCCCGGGGGGCTGGCGGCAATCAGCCCCAGCATTTT. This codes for CASSQGSRGAGGNQPQHF.

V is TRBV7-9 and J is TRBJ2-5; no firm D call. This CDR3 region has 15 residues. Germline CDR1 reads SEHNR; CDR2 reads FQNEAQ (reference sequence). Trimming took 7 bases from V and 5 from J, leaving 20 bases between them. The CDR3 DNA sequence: TGTGCCAGCAACGCTTACTCTCGGACCCCCGAGACCCAGTACTTC. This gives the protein CASNAYSRTPETQYF.

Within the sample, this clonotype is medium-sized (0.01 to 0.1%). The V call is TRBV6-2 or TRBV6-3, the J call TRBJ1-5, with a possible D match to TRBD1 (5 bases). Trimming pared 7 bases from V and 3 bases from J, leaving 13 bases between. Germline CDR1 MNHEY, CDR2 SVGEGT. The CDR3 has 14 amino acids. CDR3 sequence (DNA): TGTGCCAGCAAGGCAGGGACGCTCAATCAGCCCCAGCATTTT. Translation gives CASKAGTLNQPQHF.

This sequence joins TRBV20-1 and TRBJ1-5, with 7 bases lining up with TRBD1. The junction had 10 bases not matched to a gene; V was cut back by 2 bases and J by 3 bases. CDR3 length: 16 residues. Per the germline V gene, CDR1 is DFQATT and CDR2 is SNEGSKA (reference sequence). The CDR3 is CSARSLRGKFNQPQHF. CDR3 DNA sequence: TGCAGTGCTAGAAGTCTCAGGGGGAAGTTCAATCAGCCCCAGCATTTT.

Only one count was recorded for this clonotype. This CDR3 is CASSPDGAYEQYF. The CDR3 DNA reads TGTGCCAGCTCACCAGACGGTGCCTACGAGCAGTACTTC. The chain joins TRBV18 to TRBJ2-7; D gene unclear. The germline gives CDR1 KGHSH, CDR2 LQKENI. V gave up 2 bases and J gave up 2 bases, with 7 bases separating them. CDR3 size: 13 residues.

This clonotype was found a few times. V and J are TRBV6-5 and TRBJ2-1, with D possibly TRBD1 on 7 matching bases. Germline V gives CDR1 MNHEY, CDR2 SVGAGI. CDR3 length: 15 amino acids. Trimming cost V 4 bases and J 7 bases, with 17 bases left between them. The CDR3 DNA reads TGTGCCAGCAGTTCGCCAAGGACAGGAGGGAATGAGCAGTTCTTC. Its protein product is CASSSPRTGGNEQFF.

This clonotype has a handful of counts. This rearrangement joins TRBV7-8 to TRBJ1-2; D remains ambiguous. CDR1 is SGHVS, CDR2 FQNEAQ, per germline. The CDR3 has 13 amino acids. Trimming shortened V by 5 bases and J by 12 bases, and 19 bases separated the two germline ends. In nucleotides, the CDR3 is TGTGCCAGCAGCACAACCTCGTTCCCTGGGGACACCTTC. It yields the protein CASSTTSFPGDTF.

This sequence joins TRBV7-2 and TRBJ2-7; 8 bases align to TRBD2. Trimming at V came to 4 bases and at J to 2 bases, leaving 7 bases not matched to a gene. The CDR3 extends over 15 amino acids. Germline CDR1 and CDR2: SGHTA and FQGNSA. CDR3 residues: CASSSPTSGPYEQYF. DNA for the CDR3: TGTGCCAGCAGCTCCCCCACTAGCGGACCCTACGAGCAGTACTTC.

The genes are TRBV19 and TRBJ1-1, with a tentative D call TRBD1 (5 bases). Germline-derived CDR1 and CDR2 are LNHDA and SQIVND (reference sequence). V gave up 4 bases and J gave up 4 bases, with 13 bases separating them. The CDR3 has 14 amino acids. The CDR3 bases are TGTGCCAGTAGTACCCCGGGGGGGGGCACTGAAGCTTTCTTT. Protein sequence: CASSTPGGGTEAFF. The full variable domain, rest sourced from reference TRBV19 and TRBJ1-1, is DGGITQSPKYLFRKEGQNVTLSCEQNLNHDAMYWYRQDPGQGLRLIYYSQIVNDFQKGDIAEGYSVSREKKESFPLTVTSAQKNPTAFYLCASSTPGGGTEAFFGQGTRLTVV.

CDR3 sequence reads: CASRGSSNQPQHF. CDR3 bases: TGTGCCAGCCGGGGGTCGAGCAATCAGCCCCAGCATTTT. The gene calls are TRBV2 and TRBJ1-5; tentatively, D is TRBD1 (5 bases). CDR1 and CDR2 (germline): SNHLY, FYNNEI. The V end lost 8 bases, the J end lost 1 base, and 9 bases lay between the germline ends. The CDR3 has 13 amino acids.

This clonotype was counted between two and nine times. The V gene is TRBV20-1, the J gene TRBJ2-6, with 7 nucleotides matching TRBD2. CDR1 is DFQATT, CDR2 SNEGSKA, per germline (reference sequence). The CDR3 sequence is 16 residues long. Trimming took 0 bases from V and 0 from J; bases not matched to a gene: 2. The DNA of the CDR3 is TGCAGTGCTAGAGAGGCGGGGGTCTCTGGGGCCAACGTCCTGACTTTC. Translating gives CSAREAGVSGANVLTF.

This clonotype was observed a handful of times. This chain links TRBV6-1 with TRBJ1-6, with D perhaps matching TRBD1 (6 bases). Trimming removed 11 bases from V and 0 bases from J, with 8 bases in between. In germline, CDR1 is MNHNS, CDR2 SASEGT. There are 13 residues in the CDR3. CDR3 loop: CAGQSSYNSPLHF. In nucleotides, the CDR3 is TGTGCCGGACAGAGCTCCTATAATTCACCCCTCCACTTT.

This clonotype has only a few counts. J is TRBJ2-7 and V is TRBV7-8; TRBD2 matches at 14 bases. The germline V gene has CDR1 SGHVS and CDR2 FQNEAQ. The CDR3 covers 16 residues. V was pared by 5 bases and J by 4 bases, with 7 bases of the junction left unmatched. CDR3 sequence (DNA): TGTGCCAGCAGCCCGTCGGGACTAGCGGGAGCATACGAGCAGTACTTC. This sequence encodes CASSPSGLAGAYEQYF.

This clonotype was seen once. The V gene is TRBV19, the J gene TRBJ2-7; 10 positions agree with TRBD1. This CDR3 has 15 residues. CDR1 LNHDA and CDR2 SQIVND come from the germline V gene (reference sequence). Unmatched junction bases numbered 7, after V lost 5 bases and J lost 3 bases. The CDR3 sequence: CASSLSGTGDYEQYF. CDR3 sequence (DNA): TGTGCCAGTAGTTTATCCGGGACAGGGGACTACGAGCAGTACTTC.

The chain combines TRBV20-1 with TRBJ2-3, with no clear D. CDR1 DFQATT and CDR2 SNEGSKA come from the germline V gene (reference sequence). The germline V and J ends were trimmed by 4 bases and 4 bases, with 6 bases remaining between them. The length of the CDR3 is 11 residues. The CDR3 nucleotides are TGCAGTGCTATCGATGCAGATACGCAGTATTTT. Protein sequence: CSAIDADTQYF.

The CDR3 region is CASSTGSTDTQYF. The CDR3 DNA is TGTGCCAGCAGTACAGGGAGCACAGATACGCAGTATTTT. The chain recombines TRBV7-2 with TRBJ2-3; a weak D match, TRBD1 (6 bases). The CDR3 totals 13 residues. Germline values: CDR1 SGHTA, CDR2 FQGNSA. V lost 6 bases to trimming and J lost 0 bases, with 7 bases between them.

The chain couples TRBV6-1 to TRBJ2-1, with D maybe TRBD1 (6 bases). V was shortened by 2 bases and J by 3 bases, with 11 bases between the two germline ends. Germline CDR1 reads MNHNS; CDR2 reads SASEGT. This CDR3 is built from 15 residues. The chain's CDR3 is CASSEMTGGYNEQFF. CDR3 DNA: TGTGCCAGCAGTGAAATGACAGGCGGCTACAATGAGCAGTTCTTC.

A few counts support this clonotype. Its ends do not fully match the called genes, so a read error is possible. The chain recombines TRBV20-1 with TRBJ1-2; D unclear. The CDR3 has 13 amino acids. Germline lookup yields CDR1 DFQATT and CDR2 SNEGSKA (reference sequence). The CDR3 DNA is TGCAGTGCTAGAGCCGCAGGAAACTTTGGCTACACCTTC. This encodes CSARAAGNFGYTF.

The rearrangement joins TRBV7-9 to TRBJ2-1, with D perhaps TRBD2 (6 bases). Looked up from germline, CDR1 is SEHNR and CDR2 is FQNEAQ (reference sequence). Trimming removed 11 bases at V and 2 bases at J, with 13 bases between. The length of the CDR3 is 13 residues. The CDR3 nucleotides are TGTGCCGTACTACTAGCTACCTACAATGAGCAGTTCTTC. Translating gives CAVLLATYNEQFF. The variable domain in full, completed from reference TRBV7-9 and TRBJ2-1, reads DTGVSQNPRHKITKRGQNVTFRCDPISEHNRLYWYRQTLGQGPEFLTYFQNEAQLEKSRLLSDRFSAERPKGSFSTLEIQRTEQGDSAMYLCAVLLATYNEQFFGPGTRLTVL.